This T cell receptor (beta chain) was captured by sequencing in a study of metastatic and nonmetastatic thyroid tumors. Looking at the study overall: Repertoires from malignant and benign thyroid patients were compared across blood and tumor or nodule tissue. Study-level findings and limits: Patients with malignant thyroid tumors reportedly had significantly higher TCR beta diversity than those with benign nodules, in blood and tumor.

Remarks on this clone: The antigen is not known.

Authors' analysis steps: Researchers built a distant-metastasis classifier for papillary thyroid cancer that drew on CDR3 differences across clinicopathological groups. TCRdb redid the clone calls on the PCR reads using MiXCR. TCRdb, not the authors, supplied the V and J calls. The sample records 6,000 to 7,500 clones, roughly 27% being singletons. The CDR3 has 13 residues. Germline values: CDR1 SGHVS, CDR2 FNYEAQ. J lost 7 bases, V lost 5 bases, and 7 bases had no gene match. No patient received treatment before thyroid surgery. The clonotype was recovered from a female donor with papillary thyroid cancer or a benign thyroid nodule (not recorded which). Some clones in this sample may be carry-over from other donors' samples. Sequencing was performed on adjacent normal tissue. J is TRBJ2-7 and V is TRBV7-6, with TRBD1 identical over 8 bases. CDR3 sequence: CASSARGQGEQYF. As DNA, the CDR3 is TGTGCCAGCAGCGCCAGGGGGCAGGGGGAGCAGTACTTC.